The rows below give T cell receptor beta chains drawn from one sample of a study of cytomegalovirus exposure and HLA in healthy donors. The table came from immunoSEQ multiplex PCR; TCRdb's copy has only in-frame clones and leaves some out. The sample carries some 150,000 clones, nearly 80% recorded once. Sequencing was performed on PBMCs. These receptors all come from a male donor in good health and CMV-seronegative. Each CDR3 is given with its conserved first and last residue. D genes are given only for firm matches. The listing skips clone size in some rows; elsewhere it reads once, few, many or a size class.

cdr3_aa: CASSPGQGAREQYF
v_call: TRBV6-5
clone_size: -
j_call: TRBJ2-7
d_call: TRBD1

cdr3_aa: CASSQFPLTSESTDTQYF
v_call: TRBV14
clone_size: few
j_call: TRBJ2-3
d_call: TRBD2

cdr3_aa: CAWTMTGLETQYF
v_call: TRBV30
clone_size: -
j_call: TRBJ2-5
d_call: TRBD1

cdr3_aa: CASSVGQGGDTQYF
v_call: TRBV9
clone_size: -
j_call: TRBJ2-3
d_call: -

cdr3_aa: CASSTRLASYEQYF
v_call: TRBV19
clone_size: -
j_call: TRBJ2-7
d_call: TRBD2

cdr3_aa: CASKWDRGQETQYF
v_call: TRBV6-1
clone_size: few
j_call: TRBJ2-5
d_call: TRBD1

cdr3_aa: CAWDRDTPYEQYF
v_call: TRBV30
clone_size: -
j_call: TRBJ2-7
d_call: -

cdr3_aa: CAWSAGTSAVAQYF
v_call: TRBV30
clone_size: -
j_call: TRBJ2-5
d_call: TRBD2

cdr3_aa: CASRTRTGSNQPQHF
v_call: TRBV6-1
clone_size: -
j_call: TRBJ1-5
d_call: TRBD1

cdr3_aa: CASSPRLAGGILDEQYF
v_call: TRBV5-1
clone_size: -
j_call: TRBJ2-7
d_call: TRBD2

cdr3_aa: CASSDRWNTEAFF
v_call: TRBV2
clone_size: once
j_call: TRBJ1-1
d_call: -

cdr3_aa: CASSLAGGSTDTQYF
v_call: TRBV5-6
clone_size: -
j_call: TRBJ2-3
d_call: TRBD2

cdr3_aa: CATSRDLGTEETQYF
v_call: TRBV15
clone_size: -
j_call: TRBJ2-5
d_call: TRBD1

cdr3_aa: CASSLEGAPNTEAFF
v_call: TRBV7-6
clone_size: -
j_call: TRBJ1-1
d_call: TRBD1

cdr3_aa: CASSLVAVNNEQFF
v_call: TRBV5-4
clone_size: -
j_call: TRBJ2-1
d_call: -

cdr3_aa: CAWSARGRGTEAFF
v_call: TRBV30
clone_size: -
j_call: TRBJ1-1
d_call: TRBD1

cdr3_aa: CASSAGVNEKLFF
v_call: TRBV19
clone_size: few
j_call: TRBJ1-4
d_call: -

cdr3_aa: CASSPGTSLYPGVRADTQYF
v_call: TRBV7-8
clone_size: -
j_call: TRBJ2-3
d_call: -

cdr3_aa: CASGAASGSPYEQYF
v_call: TRBV7-9
clone_size: -
j_call: TRBJ2-7
d_call: TRBD2

cdr3_aa: CASSYYGRDSYEQYF
v_call: TRBV6-5
clone_size: -
j_call: TRBJ2-7
d_call: TRBD1

cdr3_aa: CASTTTSGNGNEQFF
v_call: TRBV6-5
clone_size: -
j_call: TRBJ2-1
d_call: TRBD2

cdr3_aa: CATSGRGFQETQYF
v_call: TRBV15
clone_size: -
j_call: TRBJ2-5
d_call: -

cdr3_aa: CSVEWFQGSGYGYTF
v_call: TRBV29-1
clone_size: -
j_call: TRBJ1-2
d_call: -

cdr3_aa: CASSLTSMYEQYF
v_call: TRBV5-1
clone_size: -
j_call: TRBJ2-7
d_call: -

cdr3_aa: CASSLSLGQLSEAFF
v_call: TRBV7-2
clone_size: -
j_call: TRBJ1-1
d_call: -

cdr3_aa: CASSARGAVYNEQFF
v_call: TRBV9
clone_size: -
j_call: TRBJ2-1
d_call: TRBD2

cdr3_aa: CASNRDRSNTGELFF
v_call: TRBV2
clone_size: -
j_call: TRBJ2-2
d_call: TRBD1